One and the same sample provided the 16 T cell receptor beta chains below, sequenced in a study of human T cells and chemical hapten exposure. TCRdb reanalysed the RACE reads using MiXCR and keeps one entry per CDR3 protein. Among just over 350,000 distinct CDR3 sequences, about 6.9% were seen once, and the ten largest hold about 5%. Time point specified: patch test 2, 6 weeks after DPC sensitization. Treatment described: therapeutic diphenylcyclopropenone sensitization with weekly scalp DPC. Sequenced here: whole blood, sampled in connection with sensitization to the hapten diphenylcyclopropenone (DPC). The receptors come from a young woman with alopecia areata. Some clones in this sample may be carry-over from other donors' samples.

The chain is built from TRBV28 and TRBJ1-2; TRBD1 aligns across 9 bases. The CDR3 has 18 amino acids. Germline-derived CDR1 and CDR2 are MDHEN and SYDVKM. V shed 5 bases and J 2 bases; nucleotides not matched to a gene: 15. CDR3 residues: CASSPLPLGQGGNYGYTF. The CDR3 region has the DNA TGTGCCAGCAGTCCTTTACCCCTGGGACAGGGAGGAAACTATGGCTACACCTTC.

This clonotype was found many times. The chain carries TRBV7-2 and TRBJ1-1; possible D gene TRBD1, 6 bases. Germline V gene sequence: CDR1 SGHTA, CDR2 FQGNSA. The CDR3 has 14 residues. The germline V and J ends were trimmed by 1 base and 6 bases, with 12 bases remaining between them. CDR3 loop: CASSLDRDASEAFF. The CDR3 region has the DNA TGTGCCAGCAGCTTAGACAGGGACGCATCTGAAGCTTTCTTT.

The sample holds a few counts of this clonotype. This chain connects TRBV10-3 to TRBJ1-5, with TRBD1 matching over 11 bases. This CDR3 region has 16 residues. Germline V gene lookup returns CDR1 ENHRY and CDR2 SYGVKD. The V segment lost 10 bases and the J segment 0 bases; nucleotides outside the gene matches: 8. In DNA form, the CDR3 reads TGTGCCACCCAACGGGACAGGGGGAATAGCAATCAGCCCCAGCATTTT. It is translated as CATQRDRGNSNQPQHF.

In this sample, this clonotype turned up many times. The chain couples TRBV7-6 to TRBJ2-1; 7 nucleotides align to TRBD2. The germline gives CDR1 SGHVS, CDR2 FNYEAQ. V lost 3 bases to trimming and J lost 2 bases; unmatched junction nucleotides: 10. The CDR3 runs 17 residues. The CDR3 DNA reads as TGTGCCAGCAGCTTGTCGGCGGGGGACCCAACCTACAATGAGCAGTTCTTC. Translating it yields CASSLSAGDPTYNEQFF.

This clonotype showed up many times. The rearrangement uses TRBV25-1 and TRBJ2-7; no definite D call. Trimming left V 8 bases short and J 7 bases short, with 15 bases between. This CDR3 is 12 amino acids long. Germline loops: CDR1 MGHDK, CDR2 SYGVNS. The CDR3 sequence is CASGAPLGEQYF. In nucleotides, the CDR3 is TGTGCCAGCGGTGCCCCCCTTGGAGAGCAGTACTTC.

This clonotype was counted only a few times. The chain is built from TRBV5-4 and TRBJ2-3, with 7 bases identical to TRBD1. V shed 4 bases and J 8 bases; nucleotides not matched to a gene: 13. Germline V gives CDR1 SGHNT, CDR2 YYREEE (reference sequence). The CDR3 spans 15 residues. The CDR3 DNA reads TGTGCCAGCAGCCTTAAGGCGCAGGGGGAAGGTACGCAGTATTTT. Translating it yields CASSLKAQGEGTQYF.

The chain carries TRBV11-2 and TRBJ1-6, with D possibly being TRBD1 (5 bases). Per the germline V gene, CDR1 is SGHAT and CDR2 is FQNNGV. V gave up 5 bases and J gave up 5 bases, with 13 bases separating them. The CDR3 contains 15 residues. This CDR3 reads CASSRRDGNNSPLHF. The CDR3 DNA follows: TGTGCCAGCAGCAGACGGGACGGAAATAATTCACCCCTCCACTTT.

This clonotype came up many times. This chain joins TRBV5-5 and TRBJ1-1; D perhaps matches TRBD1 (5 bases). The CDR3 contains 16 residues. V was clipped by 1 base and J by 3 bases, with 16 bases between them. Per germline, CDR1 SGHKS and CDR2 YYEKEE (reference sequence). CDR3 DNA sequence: TGTGCCAGCAGCTTGCACATCAGGGTCTCGGACACTGAAGCTTTCTTT. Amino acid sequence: CASSLHIRVSDTEAFF. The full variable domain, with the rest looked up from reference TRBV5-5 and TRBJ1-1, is DAGVTQSPTHLIKTRGQQVTLRCSPISGHKSVSWYQQVLGQGPQFIFQYYEKEERGRGNFPDRFSARQFPNYSSELNVNALLLGDSALYLCASSLHIRVSDTEAFFGQGTRLTVV.

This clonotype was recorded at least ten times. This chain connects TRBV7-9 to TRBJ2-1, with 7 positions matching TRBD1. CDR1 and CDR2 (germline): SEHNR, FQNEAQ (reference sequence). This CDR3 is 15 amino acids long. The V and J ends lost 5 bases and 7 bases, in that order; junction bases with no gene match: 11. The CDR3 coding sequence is TGTGCCAGCAGCGCCCGAGGGACAGTTCTAAATGAGCAGTTCTTC. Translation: CASSARGTVLNEQFF. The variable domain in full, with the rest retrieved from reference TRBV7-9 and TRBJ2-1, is DTGVSQNPRHKITKRGQNVTFRCDPISEHNRLYWYRQTLGQGPEFLTYFQNEAQLEKSRLLSDRFSAERPKGSFSTLEIQRTEQGDSAMYLCASSARGTVLNEQFFGPGTRLTVL.

Here the CDR3 reads CASSYSFTSGGRTDTQYF. The CDR3 DNA sequence: TGTGCCAGCAGTTACTCTTTCACTAGCGGGGGGAGAACAGATACGCAGTATTTT. This sequence joins TRBV6-5 and TRBJ2-3; 12 nucleotides agree with TRBD2. This CDR3 has 18 residues. V dropped 0 bases and J dropped 3; count of bases not matched to a gene: 7. Germline-derived CDR1 and CDR2 are MNHEY and SVGAGI.

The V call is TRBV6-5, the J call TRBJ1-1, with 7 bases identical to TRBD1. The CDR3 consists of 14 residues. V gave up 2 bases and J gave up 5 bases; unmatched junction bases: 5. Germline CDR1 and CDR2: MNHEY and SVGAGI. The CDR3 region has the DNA TGTGCCAGCAGTTACGAGGGGGCGCGGACTGAAGCTTTCTTT. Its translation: CASSYEGARTEAFF.

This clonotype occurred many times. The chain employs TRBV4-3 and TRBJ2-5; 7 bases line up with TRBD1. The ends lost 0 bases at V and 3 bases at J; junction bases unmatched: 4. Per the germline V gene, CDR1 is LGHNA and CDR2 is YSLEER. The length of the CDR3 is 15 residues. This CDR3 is CASSQDIGTEETQYF. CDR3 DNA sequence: TGCGCCAGCAGCCAAGATATCGGGACAGAAGAGACCCAGTACTTC.

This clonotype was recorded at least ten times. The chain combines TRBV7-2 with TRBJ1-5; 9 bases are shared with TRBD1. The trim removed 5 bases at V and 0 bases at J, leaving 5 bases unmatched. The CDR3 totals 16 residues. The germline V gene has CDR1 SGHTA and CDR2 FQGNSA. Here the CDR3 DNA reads TGTGCCAGCAGCGCTGGGACAGGGTATAGCAATCAGCCCCAGCATTTT. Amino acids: CASSAGTGYSNQPQHF.

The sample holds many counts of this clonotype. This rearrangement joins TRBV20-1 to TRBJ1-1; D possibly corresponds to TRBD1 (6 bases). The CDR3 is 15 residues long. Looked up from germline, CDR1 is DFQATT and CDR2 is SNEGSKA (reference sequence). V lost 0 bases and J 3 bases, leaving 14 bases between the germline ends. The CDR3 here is CSARDSRGGDTEAFF. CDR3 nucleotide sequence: TGCAGTGCTAGAGATTCCAGGGGAGGGGACACTGAAGCTTTCTTT.

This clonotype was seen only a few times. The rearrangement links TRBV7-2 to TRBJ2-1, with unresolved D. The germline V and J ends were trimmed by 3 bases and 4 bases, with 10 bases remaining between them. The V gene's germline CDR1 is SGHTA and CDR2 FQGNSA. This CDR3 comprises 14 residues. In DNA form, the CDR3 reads TGTGCCAGCAGCTTTAATCAGCGATACAATGAGCAGTTCTTC. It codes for CASSFNQRYNEQFF.

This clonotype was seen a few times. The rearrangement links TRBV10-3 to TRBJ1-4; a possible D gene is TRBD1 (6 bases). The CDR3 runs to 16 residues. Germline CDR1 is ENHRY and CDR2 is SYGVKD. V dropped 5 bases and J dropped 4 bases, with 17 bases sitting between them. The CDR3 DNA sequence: TGTGCCATCAGTACAGGGACGCGGGGCAATAATGAAAAACTGTTTTTT. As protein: CAISTGTRGNNEKLFF.